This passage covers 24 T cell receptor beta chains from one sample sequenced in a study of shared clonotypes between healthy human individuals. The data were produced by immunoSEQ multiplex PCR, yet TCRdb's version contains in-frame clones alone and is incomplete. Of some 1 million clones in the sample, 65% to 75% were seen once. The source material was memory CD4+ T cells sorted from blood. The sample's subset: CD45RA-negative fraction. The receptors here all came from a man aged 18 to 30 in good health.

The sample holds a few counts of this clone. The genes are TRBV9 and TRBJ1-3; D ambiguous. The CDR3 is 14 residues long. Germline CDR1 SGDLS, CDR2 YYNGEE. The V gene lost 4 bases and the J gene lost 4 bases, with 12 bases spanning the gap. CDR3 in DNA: TGTGCCAGCAGCCCCTTCGAAGTGGGAAACACCATATATTTT. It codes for CASSPFEVGNTIYF.

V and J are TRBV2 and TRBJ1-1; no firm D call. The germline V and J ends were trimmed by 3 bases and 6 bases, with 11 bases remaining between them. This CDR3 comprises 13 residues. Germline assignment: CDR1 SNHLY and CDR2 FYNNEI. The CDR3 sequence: CASSEGRAPEAFF. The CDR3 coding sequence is TGTGCCAGCAGTGAGGGCCGAGCACCTGAAGCTTTCTTT.

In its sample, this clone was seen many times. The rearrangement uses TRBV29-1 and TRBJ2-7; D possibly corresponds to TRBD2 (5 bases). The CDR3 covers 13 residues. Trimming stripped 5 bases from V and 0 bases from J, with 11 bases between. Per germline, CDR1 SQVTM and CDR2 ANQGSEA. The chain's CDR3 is CSVPQEGSYEQYF. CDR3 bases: TGCAGCGTTCCACAAGAGGGCTCCTACGAGCAGTACTTC.

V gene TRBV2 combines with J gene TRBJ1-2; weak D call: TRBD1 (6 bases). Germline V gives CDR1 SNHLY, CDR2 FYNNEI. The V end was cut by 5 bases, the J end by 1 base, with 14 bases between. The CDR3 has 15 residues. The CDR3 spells CASSPRGQFNYGYTF. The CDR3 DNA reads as TGTGCCAGCAGTCCCCGTGGACAGTTTAACTATGGCTACACCTTC.

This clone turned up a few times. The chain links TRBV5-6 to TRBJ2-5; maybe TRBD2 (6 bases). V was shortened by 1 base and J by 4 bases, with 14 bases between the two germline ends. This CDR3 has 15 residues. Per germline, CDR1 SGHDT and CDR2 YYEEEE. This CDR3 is CASSLRALGGETQYF. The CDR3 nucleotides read TGTGCCAGCAGCTTGCGGGCGCTCGGGGGAGAGACCCAGTACTTC.

The CDR3 here is CASRPRQQATEQYF. In DNA form, the CDR3 reads TGTGCCAGTAGACCCCGACAGCAGGCTACTGAGCAGTACTTC. The chain joins TRBV19 to TRBJ2-7; D is perhaps TRBD1 (5 bases). V was trimmed by 6 bases and J by 7 bases, leaving 19 bases between them. Germline CDR1 LNHDA, CDR2 SQIVND (reference sequence). The CDR3 runs to 14 residues.

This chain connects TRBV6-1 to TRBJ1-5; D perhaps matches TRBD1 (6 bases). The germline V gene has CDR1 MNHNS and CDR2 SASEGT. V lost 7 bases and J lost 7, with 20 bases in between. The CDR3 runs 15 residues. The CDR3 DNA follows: TGTGCCAGCATTCAGACAGGCCCGTCAGGCCAGCCCCAGCATTTT. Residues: CASIQTGPSGQPQHF.

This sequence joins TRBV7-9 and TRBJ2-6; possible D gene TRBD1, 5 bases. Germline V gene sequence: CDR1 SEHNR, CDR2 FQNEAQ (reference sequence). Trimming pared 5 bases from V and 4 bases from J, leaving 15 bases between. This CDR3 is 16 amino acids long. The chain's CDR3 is CASSARPGSGANVLTF. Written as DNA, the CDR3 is TGTGCCAGCAGCGCAAGACCAGGGTCCGGGGCCAACGTCCTGACTTTC. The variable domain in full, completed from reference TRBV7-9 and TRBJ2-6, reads DTGVSQNPRHKITKRGQNVTFRCDPISEHNRLYWYRQTLGQGPEFLTYFQNEAQLEKSRLLSDRFSAERPKGSFSTLEIQRTEQGDSAMYLCASSARPGSGANVLTFGAGSRLTVL.

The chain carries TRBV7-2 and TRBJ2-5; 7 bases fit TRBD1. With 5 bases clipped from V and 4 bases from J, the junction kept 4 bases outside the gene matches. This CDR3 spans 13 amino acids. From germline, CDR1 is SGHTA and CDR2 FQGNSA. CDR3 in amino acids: CASSVNRGETQYF. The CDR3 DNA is TGTGCCAGCAGCGTCAACAGGGGAGAGACCCAGTACTTC.

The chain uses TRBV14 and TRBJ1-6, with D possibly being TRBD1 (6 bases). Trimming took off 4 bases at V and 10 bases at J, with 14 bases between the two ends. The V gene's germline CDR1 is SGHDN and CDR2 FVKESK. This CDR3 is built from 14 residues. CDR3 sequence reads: CASSRGQQESPLHF. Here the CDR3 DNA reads TGTGCCAGCAGCCGCGGACAGCAGGAATCACCCCTCCACTTT.

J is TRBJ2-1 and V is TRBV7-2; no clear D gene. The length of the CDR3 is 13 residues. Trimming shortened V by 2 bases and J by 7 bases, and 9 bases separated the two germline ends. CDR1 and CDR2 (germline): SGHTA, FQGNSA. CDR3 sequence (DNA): TGTGCCAGCAGCTTACCGCCGTTGAATGAGCAGTTCTTC. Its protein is CASSLPPLNEQFF.

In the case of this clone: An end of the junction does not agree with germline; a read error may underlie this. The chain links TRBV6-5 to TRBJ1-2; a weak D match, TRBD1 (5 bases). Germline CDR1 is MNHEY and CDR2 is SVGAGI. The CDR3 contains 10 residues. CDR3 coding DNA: TGTGCCAGCAGTTCCGCCGGGACCCCCTTC. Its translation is CASSSAGTPF.

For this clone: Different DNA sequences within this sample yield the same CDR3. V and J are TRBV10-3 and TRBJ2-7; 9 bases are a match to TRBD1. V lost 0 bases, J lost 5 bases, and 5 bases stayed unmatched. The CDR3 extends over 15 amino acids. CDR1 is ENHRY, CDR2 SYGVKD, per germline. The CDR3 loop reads CAISESGQGPNEQYF. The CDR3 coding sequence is TGTGCCATCAGTGAGTCAGGACAGGGGCCTAACGAGCAGTACTTC.

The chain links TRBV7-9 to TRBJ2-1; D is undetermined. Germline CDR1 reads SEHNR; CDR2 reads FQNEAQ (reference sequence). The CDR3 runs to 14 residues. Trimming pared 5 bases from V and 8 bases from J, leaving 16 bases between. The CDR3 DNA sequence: TGTGCCAGCAGCCCCTTTTTACTGATGGATGAGCAGTTCTTC. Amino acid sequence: CASSPFLLMDEQFF.

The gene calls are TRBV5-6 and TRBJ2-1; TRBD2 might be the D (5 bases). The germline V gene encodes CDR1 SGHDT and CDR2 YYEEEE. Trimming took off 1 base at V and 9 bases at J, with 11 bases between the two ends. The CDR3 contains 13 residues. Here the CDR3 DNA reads TGTGCCAGCAGCTTGACTAGGAACAGTGAGCAGTTCTTC. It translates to CASSLTRNSEQFF.

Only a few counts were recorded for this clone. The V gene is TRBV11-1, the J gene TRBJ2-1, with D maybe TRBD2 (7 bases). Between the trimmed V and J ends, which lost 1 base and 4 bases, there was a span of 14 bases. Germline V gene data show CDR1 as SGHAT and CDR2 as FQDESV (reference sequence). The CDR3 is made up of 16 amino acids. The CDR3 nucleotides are TGTGCCAGCAGCTTAGAGGGGGGGTACTCGTACAATGAGCAGTTCTTC. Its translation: CASSLEGGYSYNEQFF.

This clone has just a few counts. The chain's CDR3 is CASRGITGNTEAFF. In DNA, the CDR3 is TGTGCCAGCAGAGGAATTACAGGGAACACTGAAGCTTTCTTT. The chain carries TRBV14 and TRBJ1-1; D possibly corresponds to TRBD1 (5 bases). Trimming pared 6 bases from V and 1 base from J, leaving 12 bases between. The CDR3 extends over 14 amino acids. Germline CDR1 is SGHDN and CDR2 is FVKESK.

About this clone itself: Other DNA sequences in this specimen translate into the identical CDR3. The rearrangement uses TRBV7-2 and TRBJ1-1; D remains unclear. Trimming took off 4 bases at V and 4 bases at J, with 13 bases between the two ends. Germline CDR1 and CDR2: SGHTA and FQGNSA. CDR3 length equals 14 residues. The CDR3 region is CASSSATGGTEAFF. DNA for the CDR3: TGTGCCAGCAGCTCTGCCACGGGAGGCACTGAAGCTTTCTTT.

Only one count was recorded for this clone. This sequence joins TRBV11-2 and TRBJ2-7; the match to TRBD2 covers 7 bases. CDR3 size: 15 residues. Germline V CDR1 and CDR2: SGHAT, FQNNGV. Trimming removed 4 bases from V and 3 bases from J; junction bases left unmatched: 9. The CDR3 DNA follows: TGTGCCAGCAGCTCTTCGAGACTAGCTGTCTACGAGCAGTACTTC. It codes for CASSSSRLAVYEQYF.

The CDR3 bases are TGTGCCACCAGCAGACCTCAGACTCAGGGGAATACTGAAGCTTTCTTT. This sequence encodes CATSRPQTQGNTEAFF. This chain connects TRBV15 to TRBJ1-1; D possibly corresponds to TRBD1 (6 bases). The V and J ends lost 2 bases and 5 bases respectively, with 18 bases between them. The CDR3 contains 16 residues. CDR1 and CDR2 from the germline V gene are LNHNV and YYDKDF (reference sequence).

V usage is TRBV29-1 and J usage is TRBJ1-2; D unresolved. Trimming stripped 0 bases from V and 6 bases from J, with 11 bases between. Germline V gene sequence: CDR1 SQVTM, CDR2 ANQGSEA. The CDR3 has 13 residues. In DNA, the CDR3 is TGCAGCGTTGAAGATCCGGTAAAGAATGGCTACACCTTC. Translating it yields CSVEDPVKNGYTF.

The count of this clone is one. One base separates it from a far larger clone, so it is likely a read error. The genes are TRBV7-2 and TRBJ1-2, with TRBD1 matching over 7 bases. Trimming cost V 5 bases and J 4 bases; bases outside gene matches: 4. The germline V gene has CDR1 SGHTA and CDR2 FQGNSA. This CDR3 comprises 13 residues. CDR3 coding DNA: TGTGCCAGCAGCCGACAGGGTACCTATGGCTACACCTTC. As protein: CASSRQGTYGYTF. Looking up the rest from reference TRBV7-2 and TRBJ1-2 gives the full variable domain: GAGVSQSPSNKVTEKGKDVELRCDPISGHTALYWYRQSLGQGLEFLIYFQGNSAPDKSGLPSDRFSAERTGGSVSTLTIQRTQQEDSAVYLCASSRQGTYGYTFGSGTRLTVV.

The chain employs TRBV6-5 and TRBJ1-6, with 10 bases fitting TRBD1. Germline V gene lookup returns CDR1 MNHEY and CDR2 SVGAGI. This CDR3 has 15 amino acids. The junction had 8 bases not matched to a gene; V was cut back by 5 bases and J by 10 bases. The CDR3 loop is CASSRSGTGDSPLHF. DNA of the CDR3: TGTGCCAGCAGTCGCTCCGGGACAGGGGACTCACCCCTCCACTTT.

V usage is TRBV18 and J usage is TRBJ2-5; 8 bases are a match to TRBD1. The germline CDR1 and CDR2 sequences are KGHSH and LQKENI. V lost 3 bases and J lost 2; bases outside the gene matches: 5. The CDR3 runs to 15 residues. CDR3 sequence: CASSPPGQAQETQYF. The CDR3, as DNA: TGTGCCAGCTCACCGCCGGGACAGGCTCAAGAGACCCAGTACTTC.